This T cell receptor beta chain derives from a study of shared clonotypes between healthy human individuals (TCRdb year 2020). For context, the study as a whole: Two women and a few men aged 18 to 49 years were included in the cohort. Blood TCR repertoires of roughly 5 healthy adults were deeply sequenced to estimate repertoire size and the extent of clonotype sharing between individuals. To increase sequencing depth and limit assay-specific biases, TCR repertoire library preparation and sequencing were carried out by different laboratories using diverse techniques. Between about 0.8 and 9 billion PBMCs per donor were obtained by leukapheresis.

The donors were healthy, HIV-negative adults with no recently reported acute infections or vaccinations. Every donor was a Caucasian adult living in Nashville, Tennessee, USA. For unsorted samples, roughly 86 million PBMCs were counted and genomic DNA was extracted with the QIAamp DNA Blood Mini kit. Blood was obtained by leukapheresis, after which PBMCs were separated by Ficoll-Histopaque density gradient centrifugation and cryopreserved in liquid nitrogen vapor phase. Overall results and qualifications from the work: The small number of donors limited the genetic and exposure-history diversity represented. Pairwise subsampling indicated that sequencing depth was expected to affect the degree of clonotype sharing among donors. Sampling was limited to blood, and TCR repertoires in tissue likely differ from TCR repertoires in blood.

A word on this clone: Its antigen remains undetermined. No much larger clonotype is one base removed from it; base qualities were not supplied.

For CDR1 and CDR2, the germline V gene (reference sequence) lists LNHDA and SQIVND. V is pared back by 7 bases and J by 1 base, with 14 bases lying between the germline termini. Including cysteine and phenylalanine, the CDR3 has 15 amino acids. The only DNA kept is the CDR3, 45 bases in frame from the first base. Using the deep immunoSEQ assay, multiplex PCR amplified TCR CDR3 regions from genomic DNA. Extracted genomic DNA from each cell subset was distributed evenly across all wells of several immunoSEQ 96-well plates, and each plate was treated as a replicate. For unsorted PBMC, approximately 290 ng of genomic DNA, equivalent to approximately 30,000 T cell genomes, went into each replicate PCR. Genomic DNA from unsorted PBMC was sequenced over ten immunoSEQ deep assay plates. Purified libraries were quantified with a Qubit 3.0 fluorometer, sized on a Bioanalyzer 2100, and re-quantified with the KAPA Library Quantification kit. Each immunoSEQ 96-well plate was sequenced on its own single-read 150-cycle Illumina NextSeq 550 flow cell. From the authors' description of their analysis: Because the immunoSEQ output held only junctional sequences and lacked quality scores, the filtering could not match the filtering applied to full-length reads. To assign V/J genes and CDR3, sequences were annotated using PyIR, a Python wrapper for IgBLAST v1.9, with IMGT germline references. Any read was removed if the V/J assignment was weak (E-value above 1e-6), the CDR3 was missing, or the read contained stop codons, out-of-frame junctions, or ambiguous translated residues. V3J clonotypes were defined as sequences sharing an identical inferred V gene, J gene, and CDR3 amino acid sequence. The percentage overlap between two repertoires was calculated by dividing the number of shared unique clonotypes by the size of the smaller repertoire. Three approaches were used to assess repertoire richness: RTK rarefaction, the Chao1 estimator, and Recon v2.1 estimates of unobserved clonotypes. TCRdb mirrors the immuneACCESS table, restricted to in-frame sequences. Some clones are absent from its copies; in checked studies, under half trace to an unresolved V gene, and the reason for the others is unknown. Clone size and the V and J calls come from that table; the DNA yielded D and trimming. The sample includes approximately 460,000 clones, with approximately 80% observed a single time. The leading ten clones occupy more than 10% of the sample.

The chain was built from TRBV19 and TRBJ1-5; tentative D gene TRBD1, with 5 bases matching. This receptor was identified in a woman aged 40 to 50 in good health. Some clones in this sample may be carry-over from other donors' samples. Material for sequencing was PBMCs. The nucleotide sequence reads as follows: TGTGCCAGTAAAGGGGCCACCCGGAGCAATCAGCCCCAGCATTTT. Its translation is CASKGATRSNQPQHF.